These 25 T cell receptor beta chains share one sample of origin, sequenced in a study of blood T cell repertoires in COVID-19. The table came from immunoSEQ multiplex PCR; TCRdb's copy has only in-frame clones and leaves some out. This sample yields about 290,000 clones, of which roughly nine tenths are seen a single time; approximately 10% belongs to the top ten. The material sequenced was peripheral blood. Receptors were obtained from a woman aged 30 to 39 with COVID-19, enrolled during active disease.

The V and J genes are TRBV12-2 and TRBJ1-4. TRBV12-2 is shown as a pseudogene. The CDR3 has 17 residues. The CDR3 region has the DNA TGTGCAAGTCGCTTTTGGTTTGCGCTAAGAACTAATGAAAAACTGTTTTTT. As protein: CASRFWFALRTNEKLFF.

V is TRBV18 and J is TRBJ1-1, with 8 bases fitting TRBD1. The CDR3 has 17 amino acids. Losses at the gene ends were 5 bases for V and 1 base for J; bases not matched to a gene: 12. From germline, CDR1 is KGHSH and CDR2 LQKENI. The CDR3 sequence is CASSMWTGTVTNTEAFF. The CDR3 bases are TGTGCCAGCTCAATGTGGACAGGGACCGTAACGAACACTGAAGCTTTCTTT.

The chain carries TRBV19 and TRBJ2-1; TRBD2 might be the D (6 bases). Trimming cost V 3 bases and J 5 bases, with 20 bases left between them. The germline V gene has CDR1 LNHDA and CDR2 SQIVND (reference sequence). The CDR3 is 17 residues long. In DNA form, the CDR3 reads TGTGCCAGTAGTATTATCGTCGGGGGTAGTTCGGACAATGAGCAGTTCTTC. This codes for CASSIIVGGSSDNEQFF.

The CDR3 DNA sequence: TGTGCCATTGGAAGGGGCTCTGGGGCCAACGTCCTGACTTTC. Protein sequence: CAIGRGSGANVLTF. The chain combines TRBV28 with TRBJ2-6, with D possibly TRBD1 on 5 matching bases. CDR1 is MDHEN and CDR2 is SYDVKM in the germline V gene. The CDR3 has 14 residues. The germline V and J ends were trimmed by 10 bases and 0 bases, with 10 bases remaining between them. The variable domain in full, completed from reference TRBV28 and TRBJ2-6, reads DVKVTQSSRYLVKRTGEKVFLECVQDMDHENMFWYRQDPGLGLRLIYFSYDVKMKEKGDIPEGYSVSREKKERFSLILESASTNQTSMYLCAIGRGSGANVLTFGAGSRLTVL.

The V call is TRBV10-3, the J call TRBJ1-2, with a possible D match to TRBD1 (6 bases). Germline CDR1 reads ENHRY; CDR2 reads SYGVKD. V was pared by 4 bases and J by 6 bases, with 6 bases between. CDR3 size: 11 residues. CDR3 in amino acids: CAISAGDGYTF. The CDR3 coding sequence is TGTGCCATCAGTGCAGGGGATGGCTACACCTTC.

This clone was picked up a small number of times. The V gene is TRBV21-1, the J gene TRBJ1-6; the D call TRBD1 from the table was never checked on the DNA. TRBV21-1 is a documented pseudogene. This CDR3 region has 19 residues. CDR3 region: CASSKGASGWDRGYSPLHF. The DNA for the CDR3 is TGTGCCAGCAGCAAAGGGGCTAGTGGGTGGGACAGGGGGTATTCACCCCTCCACTTT.

The CDR3: CARTGTSGKETQYF. As DNA, the CDR3 is TGTGCCAGAACCGGGACTAGCGGAAAAGAGACCCAGTACTTC. The chain links TRBV2 to TRBJ2-5, with 11 bases that match TRBD2. CDR1 is SNHLY, CDR2 FYNNEI, per germline. The J segment lost 3 bases and the V segment lost 9 bases, leaving 6 bases of the junction unmatched. This CDR3 is 14 amino acids long.

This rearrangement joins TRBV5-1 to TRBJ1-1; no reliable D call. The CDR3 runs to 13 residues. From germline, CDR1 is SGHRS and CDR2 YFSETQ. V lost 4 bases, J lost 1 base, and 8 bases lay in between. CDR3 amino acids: CASSPQENTEAFF. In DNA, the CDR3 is TGCGCCAGCAGCCCCCAGGAGAACACTGAAGCTTTCTTT.

This CDR3 reads CASSQEAGRYNEQFF. CDR3 coding DNA: TGTGCCAGCAGCCAAGAAGCGGGGCGCTACAATGAGCAGTTCTTC. V gene TRBV4-2 combines with J gene TRBJ2-1; 7 positions match TRBD2. CDR1 is LGHNA, CDR2 YNFKEQ, per germline. The CDR3 consists of 15 residues. V shed 0 bases and J 3 bases; nucleotides not matched to a gene: 2.

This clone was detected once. The CDR3 DNA follows: TGTGCCAGCAGTCCAAAGGGACTAGTTGGTACAGATACGCAGTATTTT. As protein: CASSPKGLVGTDTQYF. The V and J genes are TRBV27 and TRBJ2-3, with 8 bases aligning to TRBD2. The trim removed 5 bases at V and 3 bases at J, leaving 10 bases unmatched. Germline-derived CDR1 and CDR2 are MNHEY and SMNVEV (reference sequence). This CDR3 contains 16 residues.

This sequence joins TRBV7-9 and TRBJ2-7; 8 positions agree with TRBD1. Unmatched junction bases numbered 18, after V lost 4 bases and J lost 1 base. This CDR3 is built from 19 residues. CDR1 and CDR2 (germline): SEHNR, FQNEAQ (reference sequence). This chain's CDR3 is CASSSTWGTGTGRSYEQYF. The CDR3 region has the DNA TGTGCCAGCAGCTCTACTTGGGGAACGGGGACAGGCCGATCCTACGAGCAGTACTTC. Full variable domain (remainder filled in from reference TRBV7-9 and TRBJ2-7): DTGVSQNPRHKITKRGQNVTFRCDPISEHNRLYWYRQTLGQGPEFLTYFQNEAQLEKSRLLSDRFSAERPKGSFSTLEIQRTEQGDSAMYLCASSSTWGTGTGRSYEQYFGPGTRLTVT.

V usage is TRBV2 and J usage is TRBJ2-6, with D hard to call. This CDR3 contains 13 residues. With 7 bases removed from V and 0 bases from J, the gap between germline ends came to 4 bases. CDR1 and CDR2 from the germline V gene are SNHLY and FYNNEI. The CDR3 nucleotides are TGTGCCAGCACTAGCTCTGGGGCCAACGTCCTGACTTTC. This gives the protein CASTSSGANVLTF.

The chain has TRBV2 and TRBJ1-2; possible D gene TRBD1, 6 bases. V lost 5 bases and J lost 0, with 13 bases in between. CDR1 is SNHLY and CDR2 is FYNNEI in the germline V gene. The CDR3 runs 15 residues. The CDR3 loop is CASSSVGHPNYGYTF. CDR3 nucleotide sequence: TGTGCCAGCAGTTCCGTGGGACACCCTAACTATGGCTACACCTTC.

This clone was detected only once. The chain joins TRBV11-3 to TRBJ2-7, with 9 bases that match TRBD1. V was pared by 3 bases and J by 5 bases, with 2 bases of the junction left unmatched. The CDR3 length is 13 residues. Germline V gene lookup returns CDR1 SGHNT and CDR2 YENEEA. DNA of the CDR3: TGTGCCAGCAGCTTTCGGGACAGGGACGAGCAGTACTTC. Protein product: CASSFRDRDEQYF.

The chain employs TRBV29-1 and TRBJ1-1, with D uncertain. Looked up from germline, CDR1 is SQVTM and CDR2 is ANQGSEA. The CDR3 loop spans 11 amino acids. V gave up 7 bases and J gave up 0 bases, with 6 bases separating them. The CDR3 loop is CSARMNTEAFF. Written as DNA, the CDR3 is TGCAGCGCCAGGATGAACACTGAAGCTTTCTTT.

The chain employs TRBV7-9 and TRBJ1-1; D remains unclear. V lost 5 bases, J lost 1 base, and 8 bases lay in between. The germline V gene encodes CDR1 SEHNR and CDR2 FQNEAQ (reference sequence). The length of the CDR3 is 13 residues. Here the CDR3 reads CASSLLGNTEAFF. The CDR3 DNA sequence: TGTGCCAGCAGCCTTCTAGGGAACACTGAAGCTTTCTTT.

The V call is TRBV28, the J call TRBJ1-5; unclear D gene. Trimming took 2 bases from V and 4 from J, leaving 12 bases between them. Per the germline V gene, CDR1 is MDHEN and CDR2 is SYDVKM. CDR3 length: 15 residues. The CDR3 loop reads CASSLHRESNQPQHF. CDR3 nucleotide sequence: TGTGCCAGCAGTTTACACCGGGAATCTAATCAGCCCCAGCATTTT.

The CDR3 loop is CASTSGYQETQYF. The CDR3 DNA reads TGTGCCAGTACTAGCGGGTACCAAGAGACCCAGTACTTC. This sequence joins TRBV19 and TRBJ2-5; TRBD2 matches 8 bases. Germline V lookup: CDR1 LNHDA, CDR2 SQIVND (reference sequence). V was clipped by 7 bases and J by 0 bases; unmatched bases: 1. This CDR3 region has 13 residues.

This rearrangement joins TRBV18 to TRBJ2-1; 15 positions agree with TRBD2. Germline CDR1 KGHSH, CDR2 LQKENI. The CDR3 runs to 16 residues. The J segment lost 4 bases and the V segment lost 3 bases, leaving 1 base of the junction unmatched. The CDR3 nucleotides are TGTGCCAGCTCACCGGGACTAGCGGGGGGTTACAATGAGCAGTTCTTC. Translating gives CASSPGLAGGYNEQFF.

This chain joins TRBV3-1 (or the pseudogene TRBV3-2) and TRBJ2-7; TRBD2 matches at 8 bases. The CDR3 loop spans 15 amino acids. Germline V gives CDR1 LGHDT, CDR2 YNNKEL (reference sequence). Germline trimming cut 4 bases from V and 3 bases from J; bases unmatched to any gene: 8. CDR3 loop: CASSLPGLVFYEQYF. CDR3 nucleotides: TGTGCCAGCAGCCTTCCGGGACTAGTTTTCTACGAGCAGTACTTC.

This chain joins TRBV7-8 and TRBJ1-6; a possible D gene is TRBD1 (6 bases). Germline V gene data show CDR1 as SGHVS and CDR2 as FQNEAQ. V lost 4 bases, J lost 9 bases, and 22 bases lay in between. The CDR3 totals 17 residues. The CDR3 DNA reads TGTGCCAGCAGCTCCCTGGGTAGGGGGGGACGGGGTTCACCCCTCCACTTT. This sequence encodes CASSSLGRGGRGSPLHF. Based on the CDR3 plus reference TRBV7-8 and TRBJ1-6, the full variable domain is GAGVSQSPRYKVAKRGQDVALRCDPISGHVSLFWYQQALGQGPEFLTYFQNEAQLDKSGLPSDRFFAERPEGSVSTLKIQRTQQEDSAVYLCASSSLGRGGRGSPLHFGNGTRLTVT.

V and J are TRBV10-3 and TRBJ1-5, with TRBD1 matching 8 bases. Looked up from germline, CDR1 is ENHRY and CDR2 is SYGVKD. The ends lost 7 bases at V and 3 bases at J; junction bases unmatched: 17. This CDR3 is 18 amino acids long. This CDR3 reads CAITPPTRGRGPNQPQHF. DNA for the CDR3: TGTGCCATCACCCCACCAACCAGGGGGCGGGGGCCCAATCAGCCCCAGCATTTT.

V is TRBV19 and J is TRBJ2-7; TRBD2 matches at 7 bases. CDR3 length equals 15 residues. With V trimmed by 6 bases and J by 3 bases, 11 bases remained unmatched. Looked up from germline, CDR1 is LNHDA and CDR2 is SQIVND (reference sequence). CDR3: CASSRLGRGIYEQYF. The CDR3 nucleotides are TGTGCCAGTAGCCGACTAGGGCGGGGGATCTACGAGCAGTACTTC.

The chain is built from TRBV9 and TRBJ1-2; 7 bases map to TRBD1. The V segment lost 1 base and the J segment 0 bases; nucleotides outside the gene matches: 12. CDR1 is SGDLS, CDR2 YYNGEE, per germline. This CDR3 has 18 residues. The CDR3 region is CASSVWGGRGSSNYGYTF. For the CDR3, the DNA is TGTGCCAGCAGCGTATGGGGTGGCAGGGGGTCTTCTAACTATGGCTACACCTTC.

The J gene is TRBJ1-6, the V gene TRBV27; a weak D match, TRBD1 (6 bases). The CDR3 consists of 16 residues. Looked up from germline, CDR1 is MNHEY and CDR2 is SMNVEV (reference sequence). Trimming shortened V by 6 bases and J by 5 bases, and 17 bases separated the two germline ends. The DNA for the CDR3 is TGTGCCAGCAGACCCCGCGGACAGTGGGATAATTCACCCCTCCACTTT. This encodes CASRPRGQWDNSPLHF.